The rows below give T cell receptor beta chains drawn from one sample of a study of T-cell memory formation after mild COVID-19. TCRdb processed the 5' RACE reads anew with MiXCR; each CDR3 protein has one entry. The sample lists about 540,000 distinct CDR3 sequences; over 20% were seen once. Sample: PBMCs or a T cell subset sorted from them (not recorded which). These receptors came from an adult woman who had mild COVID-19 (a few samples of this study predate the infection). Cell type and time point are not known. The CDR3 runs from the conserved cysteine through the conserved F or W. D genes are given only for firm matches. Rows give clone size only sometimes, using once, few, many, or a class for an expanded clone.

TRBV20-1	few	TRBJ2-7	-	TGCAGTGCTAGGGACAGCACCACCAGCTACGAGCAGTACTTC	CSARDSTTSYEQYF
TRBV20-1	many	TRBJ2-1	-	TGCAGTGCTAGAGAACCGTTAGGCGGGCAGCAGTTCTTC	CSAREPLGGQQFF
TRBV11-3	-	TRBJ2-7	-	TGTGCCAGCAGCTTCACAGGGACCTCCTCCTACGAGCAGTACTTC	CASSFTGTSSYEQYF
TRBV27	few	TRBJ2-1	TRBD2	TGTGCCAGCAGTCCCCGGACTAGCGAGTCCTACAATGAGCAGTTCTTC	CASSPRTSESYNEQFF
TRBV18	many	TRBJ2-1	TRBD2	TGTGCCAGCTCACCAGGACTAGCGGGGGGGTACAATGAGCAGTTCTTC	CASSPGLAGGYNEQFF
TRBV3-1	-	TRBJ2-5	-	TGTGCCAGCAGCCAGCCGGACTACGGGCGGGCGACCCAGTACTTC	CASSQPDYGRATQYF
TRBV5-1	-	TRBJ2-7	TRBD1	TGCGCCAGCAGGGCGGACAGGGAACCCTACGAGCAGTACTTC	CASRADREPYEQYF
TRBV20-1	few	TRBJ1-2	TRBD1	TGCAGTGCTCCTCAGACAGGGACGCGTGGCTACACCTTC	CSAPQTGTRGYTF
TRBV11-3	-	TRBJ2-1	TRBD2	TGTGCCAGCAGCACGGGGACTAGTAGCGTTGCTGAGCAGTTCTTC	CASSTGTSSVAEQFF
TRBV24-1	few	TRBJ1-2	TRBD1	TGTGCCACCAGTGGAGCCGGGACAGGGCTAGACTATGGCTACACCTTC	CATSGAGTGLDYGYTF
TRBV7-3	-	TRBJ2-2	TRBD2	TGTGCCAGCAGCCGAACGGGGGGGGGCCCGGGCGGGGAGCTGTTTTTT	CASSRTGGGPGGELFF
TRBV6-5	few	TRBJ1-2	TRBD1	TGTGCCAGCACCCCATGGGACAGGGAAGGATCTGGCTACACCTTC	CASTPWDREGSGYTF
TRBV12-3/TRBV12-4	few	TRBJ2-7	-	TGTGCCAGCAGTTTTCGAGGCGAGCAGTACTTC	CASSFRGEQYF
TRBV3-1	-	TRBJ2-5	TRBD1	TGTGCCAGCAGCCTAACCCGGGACAGGGGGAGTGAGACCCAGTACTTC	CASSLTRDRGSETQYF
TRBV7-2	-	TRBJ2-1	-	TGTGCCAGCAGCGCCGTGGGGTGGGGGGGCAGCAATGAGCAGTTCTTC	CASSAVGWGGSNEQFF
TRBV3-1	-	TRBJ2-2	-	TGTGCCAGCAGCCAAGGCTTGTCAGCGAACACCGGGGAGCTGTTTTTT	CASSQGLSANTGELFF
TRBV7-9	few	TRBJ1-3	-	TGTGCCAGCAGCTTAGCGCCGGGCCCTGAGGGAAACACCATATATTTT	CASSLAPGPEGNTIYF
TRBV3-1	few	TRBJ2-5	TRBD2	TGTGCCAGCAGCCCCATTGAAGCGGGGGGGATAGAGACCCAGTACTTC	CASSPIEAGGIETQYF
TRBV7-2	few	TRBJ1-1	-	TGTGCCAGCAGCCCACTTAGCCGGAGGACTGAAGCTTTCTTT	CASSPLSRRTEAFF
TRBV15	few	TRBJ2-5	TRBD1	TGTGCCACCAGCAGAGATGGGACAGACCAAGAGACCCAGTACTTC	CATSRDGTDQETQYF
TRBV19	-	TRBJ2-7	TRBD1	TGTGCCAGTAGTCCTGCCATTGGGACAGACCCTTCCTACGAGCAGTACTTC	CASSPAIGTDPSYEQYF
TRBV20-1	-	TRBJ2-2	-	TGCAGTGCCCCTGGACCCAACACCGGGGAGCTGTTTTTT	CSAPGPNTGELFF
TRBV30	-	TRBJ1-3	TRBD1	TGTGCCTGTTCGGTACAGGGGGGCTCTGGAAACACCATATATTTT	CACSVQGGSGNTIYF
TRBV20-1	-	TRBJ2-1	TRBD1	TGCAGTGTGAACAGGGGCAGGGATGAGCAGTTCTTC	CSVNRGRDEQFF
TRBV12-3/TRBV12-4	few	TRBJ2-3	-	TGTGCCAGCAGCCCGATACTCCGGGGAGATACGCAGTATTTT	CASSPILRGDTQYF
TRBV4-2	-	TRBJ2-5	TRBD2	TGTGCCAGCAGCCAAGGGACTAGCGGGAAAAAGACCCAGTACTTC	CASSQGTSGKKTQYF
TRBV18	-	TRBJ1-1	-	TGTGCCAGCTCACCACAGCGCGGCAGGCCGAACACTGAAGCTTTCTTT	CASSPQRGRPNTEAFF
TRBV7-8	few	TRBJ1-1	-	TGTGCCAGCAGCCTGTGGATGGACCGGACGAACACTGAAGCTTTCTTT	CASSLWMDRTNTEAFF
TRBV4-1	few	TRBJ1-3	-	TGCGCCAGCAGCCAACTGGGGCAGGGGCGGGAAAACACCATATATTTT	CASSQLGQGRENTIYF
TRBV7-2	many	TRBJ1-1	-	TGTGCCTCGGGGGGGCAGCTGAACACTGAAGCTTTCTTT	CASGGQLNTEAFF
TRBV20-1	-	TRBJ1-1	TRBD1	TGCAGTGCTAGAGCCGGGGACAGGGGGCAGCGCACTGAAGCTTTCTTT	CSARAGDRGQRTEAFF
TRBV6-2/TRBV6-3	-	TRBJ2-7	-	TGTGCCAGCAGTTGGACAAGGTACGAGCAGTACTTC	CASSWTRYEQYF
TRBV5-4	few	TRBJ2-3	-	TGTGCCAGCAGCTTGGCCTACGCAGATACGCAGTATTTT	CASSLAYADTQYF
TRBV7-6	few	TRBJ2-1	-	TGTGCCAGCAGCTTAGTCAGCTGGAGCTCCTACAATGAGCAGTTCTTC	CASSLVSWSSYNEQFF
TRBV5-4	few	TRBJ2-1	-	TGTGCCAGCAGCTGGGGTCATGAGCAGTTCTTC	CASSWGHEQFF
TRBV7-8	-	TRBJ2-5	TRBD1	TGTGCCAGCAGCTTATCCCGGGACAGGGGGCGAGAGACCCAGTACTTC	CASSLSRDRGRETQYF
TRBV7-8	few	TRBJ1-2	-	TGTGCCAGCTGTGAGGAAGATACATGGGATGGCTACACCTTC	CASCEEDTWDGYTF